Described below is a single TCR beta chain sequence and its context. What it recognizes is unknown. Germline and junction disagree at one end, which may indicate a read error. This sample was taken from a study of T cells in Graves' hyperthyroidism and ophthalmopathy. Study observations and caveats: The blood repertoire included most of the expanded thyroid clonotypes above 0.001.

Amplification of TCR beta CDR3 regions used RNA as the template. HTBI primers drove first-round RT-PCR of the TCR CDR3. One entry per CDR3 protein, called by TCRdb with MiXCR from the multiplex PCR reads. Of nearly 750,000 distinct CDR3 sequences detected, under 45% appear once; the ten largest clones hold roughly 30%. The germline CDR1 and CDR2 sequences are MNHNS and SASEGT. The CDR3 has 14 amino acids. The definition of stable Graves' hyperthyroidism was no ophthalmopathy progression within 18 months. Diagnosing involved the use of clinical symptoms, serum thyroxine and TRAb, thyroid ultrasound and orbital computed tomography.

The clonotype comes from a woman in her 40s with Graves' hyperthyroidism. Sequenced: blood. The J gene is TRBJ2-6, the V gene TRBV6-1; D remains ambiguous. In nucleotides, the CDR3 is TGTGCCAGCAGGCCCGTCTCTCGGGCCAACGTCCTGACTTTC. Its translation: CASRPVSRANVLTF.